This T cell receptor beta chain is from a study of blood T cell repertoires in COVID-19. Participant age was roughly 18 to 90 years, and participants resided in 24 US areas. Clinical history reported by participants formed the basis on which cohorts were assigned. Exposed volunteers were people who met a COVID-19 case within 2 weeks before study entry. CDR3 length: 11 amino acids. Looked up from germline, CDR1 is LNHDA and CDR2 is SQIVND (reference sequence). The assay was immunoSEQ multiplex PCR, and TCRdb's table has in-frame clones only and misses some. This sample carries about 280,000 clones, around 90% of them seen once, and the ten largest clones take approximately 2.7%. As regards this clone: One end of the junction is discordant with germline, which a read error may explain.

The sample taken for sequencing was PBMCs or T cells enriched from blood (not recorded which). This TCR derives from a man aged 35-49 years who had been exposed to COVID-19. This chain links TRBV19 with TRBJ1-3; 8 nucleotides align to TRBD1. The CDR3: CASSARTGRNF. CDR3 coding DNA: TGTGCCAGTAGTGCTCGGACAGGGAGAAATTTT.